The source of this T cell receptor beta chain is a study of blood T cell repertoires in COVID-19 (dated by TCRdb to 2020 to 2022). Looking at the study overall: Collaborator samples came from the United States, Italy and Spain and covered acute and convalescent phases of COVID-19. The material from the prospective study consisted of cDNA or gDNA derived from T cells, B-cell-depleted T cells, or PBMCs. Subjects who had been exposed to COVID-19, were actively infected with it, or had recovered from it provided the deeply sampled blood TCRbeta repertoires that made up the dataset. The repertoires were made available in a free public database intended to serve as a resource for research on the immune response to SARS-CoV-2. Samples were obtained from the ongoing ImmuneRACE study (first 160 participants) and from over 1,000 subjects provided by 6 global collaborators. Nearly every sample came with metadata listing a de-identified subject ID, COVID-19 status, age in years and sex. Where available, HLA class I and class II types were obtained from metadata supplied by the sample provider rather than from assay-based typing.

As for this clone: Its specific antigen is unknown. Base qualities are missing; no much larger clone stands one base away.

TCRbeta CDR3 regions were amplified from genomic DNA using the immunoSEQ Assay, a bias-controlled multiplex PCR. As for the authors' bioinformatics: Nucleated cell counts per sample were estimated from amplification of reference gene primers within the assay. Sequence reads were collapsed and filtered to measure the absolute abundance of every unique TCRbeta CDR3 rearrangement. For each sample, productive Simpson clonality was calculated by taking the square root of Simpson's diversity index across productive rearrangements. TCRdb took this table from immuneACCESS and kept in-frame rearrangements with V and J called. Such tables lack part of the clones; where checked against another copy, unresolved V genes explain under half of the gap, and the rest is unexplained. V, J and clone size are those of that table, while D and trimming were read from the DNA. This sample holds 88,000 or so clones; 81% were observed only once. The ten largest clones represent 4% to 5.5% of the sample.

V gives up 7 bases and J gives up 2 bases, and the segment between their germline ends measures 6 bases. CDR1 and CDR2 are read off the germline V gene as MGHDK and SYGVNS. The CDR3 holds 13 amino acids from the cysteine to the phenylalanine. The retained sequence is limited to the CDR3, 39 bases, with the frame set at the first base. Whole blood was collected in K2EDTA tubes by collaborating institutions according to the institutions' own protocols. Collaborator samples were shipped for TCRbeta analysis as frozen whole blood, isolated PBMCs, or DNA extracted from either sample type. General findings and caveats noted by the study authors: How much clinical and demographic metadata was included differed by source and by participant, and the metadata was provided uncurated.

The source material was peripheral blood. This sequence was found in a man aged 55 to 69 with acute or convalescent COVID-19. The rearranged segments are TRBV25-1 and TRBJ2-6, with no D gene named confidently. The CDR3 in this case is CASIKTGANVLTF. In nucleotide form, the sequence is TGTGCCAGCATAAAAACTGGGGCCAACGTCCTGACTTTC.